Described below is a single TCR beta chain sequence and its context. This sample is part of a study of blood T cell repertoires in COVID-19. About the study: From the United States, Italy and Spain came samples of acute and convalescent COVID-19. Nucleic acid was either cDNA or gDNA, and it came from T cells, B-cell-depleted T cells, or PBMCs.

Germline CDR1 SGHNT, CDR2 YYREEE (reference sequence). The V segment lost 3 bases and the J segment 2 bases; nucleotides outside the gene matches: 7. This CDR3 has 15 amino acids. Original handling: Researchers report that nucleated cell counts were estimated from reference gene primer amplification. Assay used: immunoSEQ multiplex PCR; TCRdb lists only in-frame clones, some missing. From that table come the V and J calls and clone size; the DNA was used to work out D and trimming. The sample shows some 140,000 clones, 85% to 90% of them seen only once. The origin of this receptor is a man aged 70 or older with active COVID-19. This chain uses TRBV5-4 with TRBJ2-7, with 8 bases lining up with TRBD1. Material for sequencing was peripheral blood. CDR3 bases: TGTGCCAGCAGCTACCCGGGACAGGAGCCCTACGAGCAGTACTTC. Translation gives CASSYPGQEPYEQYF.